The 19 T cell receptor beta chains below all came from one sample that was sequenced in a study of regulatory T cells in long-lasting Graves disease. Time point described: newly diagnosed GD, antithyroid drugs for less than 3 months. RNA from PBMCs was the source of the TCR library. HTBI primers from iRepertoire and Arm-PCR of CDR3 regions yielded the TCR beta libraries. TCRdb reprocessed the multiplex PCR reads via MiXCR and lists one record per CDR3 protein. The data show about 320,000 distinct CDR3 sequences, over 15% seen once. Material: peripheral blood mononuclear cells (PBMCs), obtained at new diagnosis, from a patient treated with antithyroid drugs. These receptors came from a female donor with Graves disease.

The sample holds many counts of this clonotype. The chain couples TRBV7-8 to TRBJ2-1; no reliable D call. Looked up from germline, CDR1 is SGHVS and CDR2 is FQNEAQ. Trimming left V 5 bases short and J 6 bases short, with 8 bases between. This CDR3 is built from 12 residues. CDR3 in amino acids: CASSPPFNEQFF. Here the CDR3 DNA reads TGTGCCAGCAGCCCCCCCTTCAATGAGCAGTTCTTC.

Points on this clonotype: This clone may be a read error of a much larger clone one base away. This chain joins TRBV3-1 and TRBJ2-3; no clear D. Deletions cut 0 bases from V and 3 bases from J, with 7 bases between. Germline V lookup: CDR1 LGHDT, CDR2 YNNKEL (reference sequence). The CDR3 runs to 14 residues. The CDR3 sequence: CASSQDPRTDTQYF. As DNA, the CDR3 is TGTGCCAGCAGCCAAGACCCCCGGACAGATACGCAGTATTTT.

This clonotype was found many times. This chain connects TRBV6-5 to TRBJ1-2; TRBD1 is a possible D gene (5 bases). The CDR3 totals 14 residues. V was trimmed by 3 bases and J by 6 bases, leaving 14 bases between them. Germline loops: CDR1 MNHEY, CDR2 SVGAGI. The DNA for the CDR3 is TGTGCCAGCAGTTATTCAGCACGGACAAATGGCTACACCTTC. It yields the protein CASSYSARTNGYTF.

This clonotype came up many times. This sequence joins TRBV12-3 or TRBV12-4 and TRBJ2-2; 7 bases match TRBD2. The CDR3 covers 14 residues. V lost 4 bases to trimming and J lost 6 bases; unmatched junction nucleotides: 5. The DNA of the CDR3 is TGTGCCAGCAGTTCCGGACTAGTCTCCGGGGAGCTGTTTTTT. It translates to CASSSGLVSGELFF.

Turning to this clonotype: Possible read error: a much larger clone is one base away. V gene TRBV19 combines with J gene TRBJ1-2; D gene ambiguous. The CDR3 spans 11 residues. Germline V gene lookup returns CDR1 LNHDA and CDR2 SQIVND (reference sequence). CDR3 residues: CASRIDYGHTF. Written as DNA, the CDR3 is TGTGCCAGTAGGATAGACTATGGCCACACCTTC.

The chain couples TRBV3-1 to TRBJ2-5; D call uncertain. Trimming took 0 bases from V and 2 from J, leaving 7 bases between them. CDR1 is LGHDT, CDR2 YNNKEL, per germline (reference sequence). The CDR3 consists of 14 residues. As DNA, the CDR3 is TGTGCCAGCAGCCAAGACGGGCTTCAAGAGACCCAGTACTTC. It is translated as CASSQDGLQETQYF.

In its sample, this clonotype was seen many times. The V and J genes are TRBV10-2 and TRBJ2-3; D call uncertain. V gave up 5 bases and J gave up 0 bases, with 9 bases separating them. The CDR3 contains 14 residues. CDR1 is WSHSY and CDR2 is SAAADI in the germline V gene. CDR3 sequence reads: CASSPVVSTDTQYF. In DNA, the CDR3 is TGCGCCAGCAGTCCCGTCGTAAGCACAGATACGCAGTATTTT.

This clonotype was counted many times. The chain couples TRBV20-1 to TRBJ2-5; 11 bases map to TRBD2. This CDR3 is 15 amino acids long. Germline loops: CDR1 DFQATT, CDR2 SNEGSKA (reference sequence). Trimming removed 0 bases from V and 4 bases from J; junction bases left unmatched: 4. CDR3 residues: CSARDVLAGVETQYF. The CDR3 region has the DNA TGCAGTGCTAGAGATGTACTAGCGGGAGTAGAGACCCAGTACTTC.

In this sample, this clonotype turned up many times. The rearrangement uses TRBV28 and TRBJ1-5; D remains ambiguous. This CDR3 is 14 amino acids long. The V end was cut by 5 bases, the J end by 2 bases, with 10 bases between. Germline V gene lookup returns CDR1 MDHEN and CDR2 SYDVKM. CDR3 sequence reads: CASSPAFGNQPQHF. Here the CDR3 DNA reads TGTGCCAGCAGTCCCGCCTTCGGCAATCAGCCCCAGCATTTT.

This clonotype has ten or more counts. This rearrangement joins TRBV5-6 to TRBJ2-3; D is possibly TRBD2 (5 bases). Trimming took 4 bases from V and 2 from J, leaving 8 bases between them. Germline-derived CDR1 and CDR2 are SGHDT and YYEEEE. CDR3 size: 13 residues. The CDR3 loop reads CASSRGNTDTQYF. The CDR3 DNA reads as TGTGCCAGCAGCAGAGGGAACACAGATACGCAGTATTTT.

This clonotype was seen a handful of times. This sequence joins TRBV6-1 and TRBJ1-6; possible D gene TRBD1, 6 bases. This CDR3 comprises 15 residues. Germline V lookup: CDR1 MNHNS, CDR2 SASEGT. The V and J ends lost 5 bases and 7 bases respectively, with 15 bases between them. The CDR3 coding sequence is TGTGCCAGCAGTCTCGACAGGTGGCGAAATTCACCCCTCCACTTT. Protein sequence: CASSLDRWRNSPLHF.

This clonotype was counted between two and nine times. V gene TRBV6-1 combines with J gene TRBJ1-1; D gene ambiguous. The germline gives CDR1 MNHNS, CDR2 SASEGT. V was trimmed by 3 bases and J by 1 base, leaving 15 bases between them. CDR3 size: 16 residues. The CDR3 protein is CASSERPGWGNTEAFF. CDR3 coding DNA: TGTGCCAGCAGTGAGCGGCCAGGATGGGGGAACACTGAAGCTTTCTTT.

This clonotype was recorded at least ten times. The genes are TRBV11-3 and TRBJ2-1; 11 nucleotides match TRBD2. CDR3 length: 16 residues. Germline values: CDR1 SGHNT, CDR2 YENEEA. V shed 4 bases and J 3 bases; nucleotides not matched to a gene: 5. The CDR3 reads CASSYTSGRVYNEQFF. The CDR3 DNA is TGTGCCAGCAGCTACACTAGCGGGAGAGTCTACAATGAGCAGTTCTTC.

This clonotype was recorded many times. The genes are TRBV19 and TRBJ2-1, with TRBD2 matching over 9 bases. The V and J ends lost 2 bases and 5 bases, in that order; junction bases with no gene match: 13. Germline CDR1 reads LNHDA; CDR2 reads SQIVND (reference sequence). The CDR3 loop spans 18 amino acids. The CDR3 DNA sequence: TGTGCCAGTAGTATACGGCTAGCGGGATTTTCAGGCGACAATGAGCAGTTCTTC. This encodes CASSIRLAGFSGDNEQFF.

The table lists this clonotype with many counts. The rearrangement links TRBV10-2 to TRBJ2-7; TRBD1 or TRBD2 may be the D gene (5 bases each). Germline CDR1 is WSHSY and CDR2 is SAAADI. Deletions cut 10 bases from V and 3 bases from J, with 19 bases between. The CDR3 is 14 amino acids. The CDR3 DNA reads TGCGCCACCCTAGACAGCGGAGATATCTACGAGCAGTACTTC. The encoded protein is CATLDSGDIYEQYF.

The V gene is TRBV28, the J gene TRBJ2-3; 8 bases agree with TRBD1. Trimming removed 6 bases from V and 3 bases from J; junction bases left unmatched: 8. This CDR3 spans 15 amino acids. Germline V gene sequence: CDR1 MDHEN, CDR2 SYDVKM. The CDR3 here is CASRADRGPTDTQYF. CDR3 bases: TGTGCCAGCAGGGCTGACAGGGGACCAACAGATACGCAGTATTTT.

This clonotype was counted at least ten times. The chain is built from TRBV27 and TRBJ1-6, with D perhaps matching TRBD1 (5 bases). Trimming removed 5 bases at V and 7 bases at J, with 15 bases between. From germline, CDR1 is MNHEY and CDR2 SMNVEV (reference sequence). The CDR3 extends over 15 amino acids. In DNA form, the CDR3 reads TGTGCCAGCAGTCTCCTTGGGACGGAAAATTCACCCCTCCACTTT. Translating it yields CASSLLGTENSPLHF.

The chain joins TRBV5-1 to TRBJ2-1, with D perhaps TRBD2 (6 bases). From germline, CDR1 is SGHRS and CDR2 YFSETQ. The V gene lost 4 bases and the J gene lost 3 bases, with 17 bases spanning the gap. CDR3 length: 16 amino acids. As DNA, the CDR3 is TGCGCCAGCAGCCTCACGGGGCTAGCGAGCTACAATGAGCAGTTCTTC. Amino acid sequence: CASSLTGLASYNEQFF.

Turning to this clonotype: This may come from a read error, since a much larger clone is one base off. Since no conserved phenylalanine or tryptophan closes the CDR3, a read error is the likely cause. V gene TRBV2 combines with J gene TRBJ2-1; 10 nucleotides agree with TRBD1. V shed 7 bases, J shed 5 bases, and the junction held 5 bases outside the gene matches. CDR3 length: 14 residues. Germline values: CDR1 SNHLY, CDR2 FYNNEI. DNA of the CDR3: TGTGCCAGCAATCTAGGACAGGGGGACAATGAGCAGTTCTTA. This sequence encodes CASNLGQGDNEQFL.